This TCR beta chain was identified during a study of CD8 T cells in ankylosing spondylitis. This clonotype showed up many times. The target antigen is unknown. Broader study findings: Clones linked with disease were CD8+ and fairly uncommon in the peripheral blood. Prior work had noted some motif variants in reactive arthritis blood and synovial fluid. Within ankylosing spondylitis blood, a TCR beta motif made up of several highly homologous variants appeared to be characteristic.

Quantitative molecular-barcoded 5'-RACE generated the TCR beta libraries. TCRdb called the 5' RACE reads again in MiXCR, with one record for every CDR3 protein. This sample has more than 400,000 distinct CDR3 sequences, with approximately 5.3% found just once. Germline CDR1 reads SEHNR; CDR2 reads FQNEAQ (reference sequence). The CDR3 has 15 amino acids. V was cut by 6 bases and J by 2 bases, with 13 bases left in between. Sequencing was done on a sample of blood, either unsorted or a sorted T cell fraction (not recorded which). The chain links TRBV7-9 to TRBJ2-2, with D hard to call. The clonotype was recovered from a male donor with ankylosing spondylitis. DNA for the CDR3: TGTGCCAGCAGAAAATTCTCGGGTAACACCGGGGAGCTGTTTTTT. The encoded protein is CASRKFSGNTGELFF.